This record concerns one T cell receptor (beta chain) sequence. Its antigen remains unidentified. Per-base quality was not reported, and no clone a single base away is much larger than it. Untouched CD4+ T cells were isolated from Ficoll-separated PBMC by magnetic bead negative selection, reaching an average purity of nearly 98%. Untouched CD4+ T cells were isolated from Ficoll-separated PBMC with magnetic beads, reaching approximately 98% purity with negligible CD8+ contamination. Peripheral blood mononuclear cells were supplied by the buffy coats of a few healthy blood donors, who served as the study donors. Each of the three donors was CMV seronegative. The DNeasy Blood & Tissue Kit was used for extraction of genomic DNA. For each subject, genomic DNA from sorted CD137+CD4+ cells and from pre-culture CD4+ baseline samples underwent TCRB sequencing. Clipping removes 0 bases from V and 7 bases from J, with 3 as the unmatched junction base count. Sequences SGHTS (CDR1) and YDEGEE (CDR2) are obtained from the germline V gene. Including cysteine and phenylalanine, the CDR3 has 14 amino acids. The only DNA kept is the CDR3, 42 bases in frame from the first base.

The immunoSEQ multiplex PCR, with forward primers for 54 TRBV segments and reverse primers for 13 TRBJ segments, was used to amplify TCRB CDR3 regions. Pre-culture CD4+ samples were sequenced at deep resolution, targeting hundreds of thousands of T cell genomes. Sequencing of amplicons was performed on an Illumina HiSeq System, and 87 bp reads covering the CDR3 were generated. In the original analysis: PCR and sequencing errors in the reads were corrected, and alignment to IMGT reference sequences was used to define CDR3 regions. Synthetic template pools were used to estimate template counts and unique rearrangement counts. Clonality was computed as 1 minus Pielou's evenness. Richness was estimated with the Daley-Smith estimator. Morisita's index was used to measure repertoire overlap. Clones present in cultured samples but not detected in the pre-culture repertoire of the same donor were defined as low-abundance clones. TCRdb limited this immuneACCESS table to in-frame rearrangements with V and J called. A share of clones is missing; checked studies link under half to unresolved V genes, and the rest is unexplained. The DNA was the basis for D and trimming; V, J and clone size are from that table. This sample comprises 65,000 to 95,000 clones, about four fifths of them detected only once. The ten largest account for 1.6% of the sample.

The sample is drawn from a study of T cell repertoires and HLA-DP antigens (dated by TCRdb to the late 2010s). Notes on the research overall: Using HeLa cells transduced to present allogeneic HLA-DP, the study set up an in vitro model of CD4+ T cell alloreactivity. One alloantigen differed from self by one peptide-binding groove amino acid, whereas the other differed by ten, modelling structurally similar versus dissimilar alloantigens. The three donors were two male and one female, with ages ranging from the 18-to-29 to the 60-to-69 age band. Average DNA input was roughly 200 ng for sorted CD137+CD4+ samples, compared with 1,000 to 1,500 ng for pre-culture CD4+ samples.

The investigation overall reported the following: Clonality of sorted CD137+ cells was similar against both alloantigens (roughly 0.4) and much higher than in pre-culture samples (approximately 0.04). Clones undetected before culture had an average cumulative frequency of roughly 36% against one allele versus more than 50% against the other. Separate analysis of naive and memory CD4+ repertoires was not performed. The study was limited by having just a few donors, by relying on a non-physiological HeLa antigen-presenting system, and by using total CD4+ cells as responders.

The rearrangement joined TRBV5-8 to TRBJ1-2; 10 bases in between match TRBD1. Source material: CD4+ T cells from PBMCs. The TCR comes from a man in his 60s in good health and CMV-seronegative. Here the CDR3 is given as CASSLADRGFGYTF. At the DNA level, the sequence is TGTGCCAGCAGCTTGGCGGACAGGGGGTTTGGCTACACCTTC. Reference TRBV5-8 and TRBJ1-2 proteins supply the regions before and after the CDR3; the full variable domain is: EAGVTQSPTHLIKTRGQQATLRCSPISGHTSVYWYQQALGLGLQFLLWYDEGEERNRGNFPPRFSGRQFPNYSSELNVNALELEDSALYLCASSLADRGFGYTFGSGTRLTVV.